This T cell receptor beta chain was sequenced for a study of cytomegalovirus exposure and HLA in healthy donors. Findings and caveats of the study: The authors listed 150 to 200 TCR beta chains as cytomegalovirus-associated. Relative to the 666-donor mean, N-insertions were reportedly fewer in an Asian-associated ancestry cluster in a later analysis. For most TCR sequences rarity was the rule, although some public TCRs occurred in many donors.

The CDR3 sequence is 16 residues long. In germline, CDR1 is SGHAT, CDR2 FQNNGV. Trimming pared 5 bases from V and 4 bases from J, leaving 20 bases between. The PCR ran on 60 Vbeta and 13 Jbeta primers. Original analysis: Approximately 12 million of the 80 million or so unique TCR beta chains counted in a later analysis were shared. Assay used: immunoSEQ multiplex PCR; TCRdb lists only in-frame clones, some missing. That table gives V, J and clone size, and the DNA gave D and trimming. The data show roughly 130,000 clones, 79% seen once. Turning to this clone: Its antigen is not known.

The specimen sequenced was PBMCs. The chain links TRBV11-2 to TRBJ2-5, with D perhaps matching TRBD2 (6 bases). The TCR sequence derives from a man younger than 35 in good health and CMV-seronegative. The CDR3 here is CASSPSSSSSGETQYF. The CDR3 DNA sequence: TGTGCCAGCAGCCCGAGCTCCAGTAGTAGCGGAGAGACCCAGTACTTC.